This T cell receptor beta chain was captured by sequencing in a study of blood T cell repertoires in COVID-19. The germline V gene encodes CDR1 LGHNA and CDR2 YNFKEQ. Germline trimming cut 5 bases from V and 5 bases from J; bases unmatched to any gene: 6. This CDR3 has 14 residues. This clone appeared a few times. Profiled with immunoSEQ multiplex PCR; TCRdb holds only in-frame clones, not every one. The sample yields 450,000 to 500,000 clones, approximately 91% seen once. The source material was PBMCs or T cells enriched from blood (not recorded which). This receptor was identified in a woman aged 60-70 years who had recovered from COVID-19. The rearrangement links TRBV4-2 to TRBJ1-2, with 9 bases matching TRBD1. DNA for the CDR3: TGTGCCAGCAGCACAGGGGGCGCTAGGTATGGCTACACCTTC. Its protein product is CASSTGGARYGYTF.